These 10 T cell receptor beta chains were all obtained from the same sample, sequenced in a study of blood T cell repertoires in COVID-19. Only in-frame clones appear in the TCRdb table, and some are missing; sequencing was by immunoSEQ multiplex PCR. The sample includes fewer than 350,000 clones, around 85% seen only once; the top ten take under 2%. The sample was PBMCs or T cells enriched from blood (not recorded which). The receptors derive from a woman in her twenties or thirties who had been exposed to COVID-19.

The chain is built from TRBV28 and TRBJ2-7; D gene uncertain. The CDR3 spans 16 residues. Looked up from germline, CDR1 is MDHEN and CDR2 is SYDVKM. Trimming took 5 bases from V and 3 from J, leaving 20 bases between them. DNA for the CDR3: TGTGCCAGCAGTCCCCCCGGGTCGAGCCTAGACTACGAGCAGTACTTC. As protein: CASSPPGSSLDYEQYF.

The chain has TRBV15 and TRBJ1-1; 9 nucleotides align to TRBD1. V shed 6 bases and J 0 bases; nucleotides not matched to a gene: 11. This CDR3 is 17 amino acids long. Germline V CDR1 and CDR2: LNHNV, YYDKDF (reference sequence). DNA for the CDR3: TGTGCCACCAGTTCGTTCCGGACAGGGGTCATGAACACTGAAGCTTTCTTT. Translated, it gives CATSSFRTGVMNTEAFF.

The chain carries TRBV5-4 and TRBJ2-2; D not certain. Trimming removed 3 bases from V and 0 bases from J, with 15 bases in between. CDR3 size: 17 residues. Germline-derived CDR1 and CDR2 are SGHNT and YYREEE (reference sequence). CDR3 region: CASSSEFLASNTGELFF. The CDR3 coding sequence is TGTGCCAGCAGCTCCGAGTTCCTTGCTTCGAACACCGGGGAGCTGTTTTTT.

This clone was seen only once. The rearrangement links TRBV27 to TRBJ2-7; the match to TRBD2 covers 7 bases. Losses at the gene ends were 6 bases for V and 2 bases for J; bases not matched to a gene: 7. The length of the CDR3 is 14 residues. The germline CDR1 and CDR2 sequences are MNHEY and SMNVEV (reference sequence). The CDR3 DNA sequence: TGTGCCAGCAGGGACCACGGGGGGACCTACGAGCAGTACTTC. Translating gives CASRDHGGTYEQYF.

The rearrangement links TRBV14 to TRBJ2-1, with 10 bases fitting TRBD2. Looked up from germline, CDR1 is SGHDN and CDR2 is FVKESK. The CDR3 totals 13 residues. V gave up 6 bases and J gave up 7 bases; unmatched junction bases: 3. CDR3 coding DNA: TGTGCCAGCAGGGGACTAGCGATTAATGAGCAGTTCTTC. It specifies CASRGLAINEQFF.

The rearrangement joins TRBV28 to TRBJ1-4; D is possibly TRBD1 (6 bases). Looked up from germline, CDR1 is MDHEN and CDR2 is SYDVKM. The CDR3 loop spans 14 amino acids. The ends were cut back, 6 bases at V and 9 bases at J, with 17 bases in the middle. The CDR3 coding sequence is TGTGCCAGCAGATCCGGGACAAACCAACAAAAACTGTTTTTT. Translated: CASRSGTNQQKLFF.

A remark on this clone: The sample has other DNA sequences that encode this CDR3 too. The CDR3: CASRQGAGNTIYF. DNA of the CDR3: TGCGCCAGCAGACAGGGGGCCGGAAACACCATATATTTT. V usage is TRBV5-1 and J usage is TRBJ1-3; 9 nucleotides line up with TRBD1. Per the germline V gene, CDR1 is SGHRS and CDR2 is YFSETQ. With V trimmed by 5 bases and J by 4 bases, 1 base remained unmatched. This CDR3 spans 13 amino acids.

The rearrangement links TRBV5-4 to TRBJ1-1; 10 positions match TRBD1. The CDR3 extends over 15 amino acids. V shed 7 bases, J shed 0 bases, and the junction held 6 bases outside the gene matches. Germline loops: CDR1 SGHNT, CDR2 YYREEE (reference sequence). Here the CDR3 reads CASRDRGKMNTEAFF. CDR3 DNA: TGTGCCAGCCGGGACAGGGGAAAGATGAACACTGAAGCTTTCTTT.

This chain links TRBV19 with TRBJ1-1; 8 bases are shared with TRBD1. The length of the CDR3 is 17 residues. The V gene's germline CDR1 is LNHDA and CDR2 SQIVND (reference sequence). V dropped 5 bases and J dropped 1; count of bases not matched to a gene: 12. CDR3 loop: CASSFRQGLSANTEAFF. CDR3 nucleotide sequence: TGTGCCAGTAGTTTTCGACAGGGGTTGAGTGCGAACACTGAAGCTTTCTTT.

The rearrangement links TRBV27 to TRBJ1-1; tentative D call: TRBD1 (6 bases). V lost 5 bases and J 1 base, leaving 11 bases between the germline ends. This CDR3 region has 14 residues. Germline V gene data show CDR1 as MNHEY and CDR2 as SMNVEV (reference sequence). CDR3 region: CASSETGPNTEAFF. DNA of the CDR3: TGTGCCAGCAGTGAGACAGGACCGAACACTGAAGCTTTCTTT.